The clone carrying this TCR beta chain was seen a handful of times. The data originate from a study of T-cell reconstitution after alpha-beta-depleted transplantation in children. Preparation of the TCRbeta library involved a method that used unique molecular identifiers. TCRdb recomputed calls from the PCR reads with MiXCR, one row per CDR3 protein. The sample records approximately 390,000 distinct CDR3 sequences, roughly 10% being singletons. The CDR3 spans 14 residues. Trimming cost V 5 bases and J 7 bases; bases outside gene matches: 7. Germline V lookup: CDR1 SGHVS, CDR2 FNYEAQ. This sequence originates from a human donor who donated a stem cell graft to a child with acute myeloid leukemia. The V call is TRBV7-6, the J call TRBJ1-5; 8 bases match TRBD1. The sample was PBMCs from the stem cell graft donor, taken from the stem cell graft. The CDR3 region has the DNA TGTGCCAGCAGCCAGACAGGGGTAGGGCAGCCCCAGCATTTT. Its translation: CASSQTGVGQPQHF.